These 26 T cell receptor beta chains were sequenced from one sample in a study of response to subunit inactivated influenza vaccine (dated by TCRdb to the late 2010s). Library prep was done by RT-PCR. Sequencing instrument: Illumina HiSeq 2500. Clones were called with MiXCR by TCRdb after fastp trimmed the public reads at Q25, and only in-frame beta chains were retained. Rows matching on CDR3 protein sequence are summarized as one entry with the most common DNA and genes. This sample gives about 570,000 distinct CDR3 sequences in total; about 11% of them show up just once. The ten most abundant clones make up 11% of the sample. The sample also formed part of further work on T cells expressing NK-cell markers. The second study reports: TCR beta cDNA libraries were made by 5'RACE template switching that added a universal primer site and unique molecular identifiers.

Sequencing used PBMCs from blood, obtained on the day of vaccination. Receptors were obtained from a man over 45 who received an inactivated influenza vaccine. Donor details come from another sample of the same person, matched by shared clones.

V gene TRBV6-6 combines with J gene TRBJ2-1; the D is unclear. Germline V gene sequence: CDR1 MNHNY, CDR2 SVGAGI (reference sequence). Trimming stripped 8 bases from V and 3 bases from J, with 11 bases between. The CDR3 totals 13 residues. Here the CDR3 reads CASGPPGYNEQFF. The CDR3 DNA reads as TGTGCCAGCGGACCGCCGGGCTACAATGAGCAGTTCTTC.

The rearrangement uses TRBV10-3 and TRBJ2-7; TRBD1 agrees at 8 bases. J was trimmed by 0 bases and V by 10 bases; bases with no gene match: 5. CDR1 and CDR2 from the germline V gene are ENHRY and SYGVKD. The CDR3 contains 13 residues. The CDR3 loop reads CATWTGSSYEQYF. The DNA for the CDR3 is TGTGCCACCTGGACAGGGAGCTCCTACGAGCAGTACTTC.

This clonotype was counted a few times. The rearrangement uses TRBV24-1 and TRBJ2-1; 9 bases map to TRBD1. The length of the CDR3 is 15 residues. CDR1 is KGHDR, CDR2 SFDVKD, per germline. The junction had 4 bases not matched to a gene; V was cut back by 3 bases and J by 5 bases. CDR3 amino acids: CATSDPRTGDNEQFF. The CDR3 coding sequence is TGTGCCACCAGTGATCCCCGGACAGGGGACAATGAGCAGTTCTTC.

In this sample, this clonotype turned up many times. V usage is TRBV5-5 and J usage is TRBJ2-7; D ambiguous. Per germline, CDR1 SGHKS and CDR2 YYEKEE (reference sequence). The ends were cut back, 2 bases at V and 3 bases at J, with 9 bases in the middle. This CDR3 comprises 13 residues. CDR3 protein: CASSLGPNYEQYF. The CDR3 DNA is TGTGCCAGCAGCTTAGGACCCAACTACGAGCAGTACTTC.

About this clonotype itself: The junction departs from the called germline gene at one end, perhaps through a read error. This chain connects TRBV7-2 to TRBJ2-1, with TRBD2 matching over 8 bases. The CDR3 has 12 amino acids. Per the germline V gene, CDR1 is SGHTA and CDR2 is FQGNSA. The CDR3 region has the DNA TGTGCCAGCAGCCTTATGAGCGGGAGAGGGATCTTC. This encodes CASSLMSGRGIF.

The sample holds a few counts of this clonotype. The V gene is TRBV12-3 or TRBV12-4, the J gene TRBJ2-1, with D hard to call. V lost 2 bases and J lost 7, with 12 bases in between. The CDR3 consists of 14 residues. In DNA, the CDR3 is TGTGCCAGCAGTTTATTACAGAATACAAATGAGCAGTTCTTC. It is translated as CASSLLQNTNEQFF.

The genes are TRBV5-5 and TRBJ2-2; D perhaps matches TRBD2 (5 bases). The germline CDR1 and CDR2 sequences are SGHKS and YYEKEE (reference sequence). The CDR3 loop spans 17 amino acids. Trimming left V 1 base short and J 3 bases short, with 16 bases between. As DNA, the CDR3 is TGTGCCAGCAGCTTGTTGGGTTCAGGACTTTACACCGGGGAGCTGTTTTTT. It encodes CASSLLGSGLYTGELFF. Filled out from reference TRBV5-5 and TRBJ2-2, the complete variable domain reads DAGVTQSPTHLIKTRGQQVTLRCSPISGHKSVSWYQQVLGQGPQFIFQYYEKEERGRGNFPDRFSARQFPNYSSELNVNALLLGDSALYLCASSLLGSGLYTGELFFGEGSRLTVL.

This clonotype was seen at least ten times. The chain is built from TRBV6-2 or TRBV6-3 and TRBJ2-1, with 10 bases aligning to TRBD2. Germline-derived CDR1 and CDR2 are MNHEY and SVGEGT. The trim removed 2 bases at V and 4 bases at J, leaving 5 bases unmatched. The CDR3 sequence is 16 residues long. CDR3: CASSYLSGGLYNEQFF. CDR3 coding DNA: TGTGCCAGCAGTTACCTTAGCGGGGGGCTATACAATGAGCAGTTCTTC.

This clonotype appeared many times. The CDR3 here is CASRFDTGELFF. CDR3 bases: TGTGCCAGCAGGTTCGACACCGGGGAGCTGTTTTTT. V usage is TRBV12-3 or TRBV12-4 and J usage is TRBJ2-2, with D uncertain. This CDR3 spans 12 amino acids. Trimming removed 6 bases at V and 3 bases at J, with 5 bases between.

In its sample, this clonotype was seen many times. The chain recombines TRBV2 with TRBJ1-5, with a weak D call TRBD1 (6 bases). The CDR3 has 17 amino acids. The V end lost 5 bases, the J end lost 0 bases, and 17 bases lay between the germline ends. Per the germline V gene, CDR1 is SNHLY and CDR2 is FYNNEI. The DNA of the CDR3 is TGTGCCAGCAGTTTTGGGGGCAGGGGCTATAGCAATCAGCCCCAGCATTTT. Amino acids: CASSFGGRGYSNQPQHF.

This clonotype was seen ten or more times. V usage is TRBV5-1 and J usage is TRBJ1-5; no clear D. V shed 5 bases and J shed 3 bases, with 12 bases lying between them. Germline V gives CDR1 SGHRS, CDR2 YFSETQ. This CDR3 is built from 14 residues. CDR3 residues: CASSLDGANQPQHF. The CDR3 DNA sequence: TGCGCCAGCAGTTTAGACGGTGCCAATCAGCCCCAGCATTTT.

The gene calls are TRBV20-1 and TRBJ1-1; 9 nucleotides agree with TRBD1. CDR1 DFQATT and CDR2 SNEGSKA come from the germline V gene (reference sequence). CDR3 length: 14 amino acids. The ends lost 1 base at V and 3 bases at J; junction bases unmatched: 3. CDR3 in amino acids: CSARAGDRDTEAFF. CDR3 sequence (DNA): TGCAGTGCTAGAGCCGGGGACAGGGACACTGAAGCTTTCTTT.

The chain recombines TRBV28 with TRBJ2-3; D is perhaps TRBD2 (6 bases). Germline V CDR1 and CDR2: MDHEN, SYDVKM. The CDR3 spans 16 residues. Trimming took 6 bases from V and 1 from J, leaving 17 bases between them. CDR3 sequence: CASSLPLQRGTDTQYF. The DNA of the CDR3 is TGTGCCAGCAGCCTCCCGTTGCAGCGGGGCACAGATACGCAGTATTTT.

V and J are TRBV3-1 and TRBJ2-4; perhaps TRBD1 as D (6 bases). V lost 2 bases and J 3 bases, leaving 14 bases between the germline ends. The V gene's germline CDR1 is LGHDT and CDR2 YNNKEL (reference sequence). The CDR3 runs 16 residues. The CDR3 region has the DNA TGTGCCAGCAGCCAACTTTCGACAGGATTCAAAAACATTCAGTACTTC. It specifies CASSQLSTGFKNIQYF.

The rearrangement links TRBV5-6 to TRBJ1-1; D not certain. CDR3 size: 13 residues. The germline V gene has CDR1 SGHDT and CDR2 YYEEEE. The V gene lost 7 bases and the J gene lost 1 base, with 11 bases spanning the gap. The DNA for the CDR3 is TGTGCCAGCGCCGGTCAGTGGAACACTGAAGCTTTCTTT. It encodes CASAGQWNTEAFF.

This clonotype was detected a few times. This chain links TRBV28 with TRBJ2-7, with 9 bases aligning to TRBD1. V gave up 4 bases and J gave up 9 bases; unmatched junction bases: 4. Per germline, CDR1 MDHEN and CDR2 SYDVKM. This CDR3 contains 12 residues. CDR3: CASSWGQGVQYF. CDR3 nucleotide sequence: TGTGCCAGCAGTTGGGGACAGGGTGTGCAGTACTTC.

J is TRBJ2-7 and V is TRBV6-5; 8 bases map to TRBD2. J was trimmed by 6 bases and V by 0 bases; bases with no gene match: 4. Germline V lookup: CDR1 MNHEY, CDR2 SVGAGI. This CDR3 region has 14 residues. CDR3 sequence reads: CASSYSPTSAEQYF. For the CDR3, the DNA is TGTGCCAGCAGTTACTCACCGACTAGCGCCGAGCAGTACTTC.

This clonotype was observed at least ten times. The rearrangement links TRBV6-5 to TRBJ2-5; TRBD1 aligns across 8 bases. Trimming took 2 bases from V and 5 from J; bases not matched to a gene: 4. This CDR3 contains 14 residues. The germline V gene has CDR1 MNHEY and CDR2 SVGAGI. As DNA, the CDR3 is TGTGCCAGCAGTTACATCAGGGGGCTGGAGACCCAGTACTTC. Residues: CASSYIRGLETQYF.

V and J are TRBV12-3 or TRBV12-4 and TRBJ2-4; 9 positions agree with TRBD1. CDR3 size: 15 residues. V lost 6 bases to trimming and J lost 10 bases; unmatched junction nucleotides: 13. The CDR3 DNA sequence: TGTGCCAGCAGCGCTACGGGACAGGGACGATTTATTCAGTACTTC. Residues: CASSATGQGRFIQYF.

This clonotype showed up just a few times. The chain combines TRBV20-1 with TRBJ2-2; a possible D gene is TRBD1 (6 bases). The germline V gene has CDR1 DFQATT and CDR2 SNEGSKA (reference sequence). V was pared by 6 bases and J by 3 bases, with 14 bases between. The CDR3 totals 14 residues. CDR3 residues: CSARTAGYTGELFF. The CDR3 DNA reads as TGCAGTGCGAGGACAGCCGGATACACCGGGGAGCTGTTTTTT.

The gene calls are TRBV25-1 and TRBJ2-1; D uncertain. CDR1 MGHDK and CDR2 SYGVNS come from the germline V gene. The CDR3 extends over 14 amino acids. V dropped 7 bases and J dropped 0 bases, with 10 bases sitting between them. The CDR3 DNA is TGTGCCAGCAACAGAGCCAGCTCCTACAATGAGCAGTTCTTC. Protein sequence: CASNRASSYNEQFF.

The sample holds a few counts of this clonotype. In nucleotides, the CDR3 is TGCAGTGCTAGAGATTTATTGCGGGGGGTAGGAGATACGCAGTATTTT. Its protein is CSARDLLRGVGDTQYF. The chain employs TRBV20-1 and TRBJ2-3; 8 nucleotides match TRBD2. Germline V gene sequence: CDR1 DFQATT, CDR2 SNEGSKA (reference sequence). The CDR3 loop spans 16 amino acids. J gave up 5 bases and V 0 bases, and 10 bases lay outside the gene matches.

This clonotype was picked up many times. The chain has TRBV27 and TRBJ2-2, with TRBD2 matching over 11 bases. Trimming at V came to 6 bases and at J to 5 bases, leaving 8 bases not matched to a gene. CDR1 and CDR2 (germline): MNHEY, SMNVEV (reference sequence). This CDR3 region has 16 residues. Written as DNA, the CDR3 is TGTGCCAGCAGCCCACTAGCGGGAGCAAGTACCGGGGAGCTGTTTTTT. It encodes CASSPLAGASTGELFF.

This clonotype was seen a handful of times. The chain is built from TRBV3-1 and TRBJ2-3; D is unresolved. Looked up from germline, CDR1 is LGHDT and CDR2 is YNNKEL (reference sequence). V gave up 4 bases and J gave up 0 bases, with 8 bases separating them. The CDR3 spans 14 residues. CDR3 nucleotide sequence: TGTGCCAGCAGCCCGCGACTGAGCACAGATACGCAGTATTTT. Translating gives CASSPRLSTDTQYF.

The J gene is TRBJ2-5, the V gene TRBV12-3 or TRBV12-4; no clear D gene. V lost 6 bases, J lost 2 bases, and 10 bases lay in between. The CDR3 sequence is 13 residues long. This chain's CDR3 is CASRAEVQETQYF. The CDR3 DNA follows: TGTGCCAGCAGGGCAGAGGTTCAAGAGACCCAGTACTTC.

This chain uses TRBV5-6 with TRBJ2-3; 9 bases line up with TRBD1. Germline lookup yields CDR1 SGHDT and CDR2 YYEEEE. The CDR3 has 15 amino acids. Trimming took 5 bases from V and 4 from J; bases not matched to a gene: 8. The CDR3 DNA reads as TGTGCCAGCAGATTAGGGACAGGGATAGCAGATACGCAGTATTTT. Encoded protein: CASRLGTGIADTQYF.